The rows below give T cell receptor beta chains drawn from one sample of a study of identical twins. TCRdb re-derived calls from the 5' RACE reads in MiXCR, one entry per CDR3 protein. The sample records roughly 690,000 distinct CDR3 sequences, 6.1% being singletons. The sample comprised naive T cells sorted from blood. The source is a man younger than 35 in good health. The CDR3 runs from the conserved cysteine through the conserved F or W. A D gene is named only where the DNA matches it firmly. Part of the rows lack a size; the others show once, few, many or a class for expanded clones.

CDR3 length: 15; V gene: TRBV7-9; clone size: few; D gene: TRBD1; J gene: TRBJ1-6; CDR3 protein: CASSSPGQTNSPLHF; CDR3 DNA: TGTGCCAGCAGCTCCCCGGGACAGACTAATTCACCCCTCCACTTT
CDR3 length: 13; V gene: TRBV20-1; clone size: many; D gene: NA; J gene: TRBJ2-5; CDR3 protein: CSARDTRGETQYF; CDR3 DNA: TGCAGTGCTAGAGATACCCGGGGAGAGACCCAGTACTTC
CDR3 length: 18; V gene: TRBV11-1; clone size: many; D gene: NA; J gene: TRBJ2-1; CDR3 protein: CASSLAHTPGARGNEQFF; CDR3 DNA: TGTGCCAGCAGCTTAGCCCATACGCCGGGGGCTCGGGGCAATGAGCAGTTCTTC
CDR3 length: 16; V gene: TRBV11-2; clone size: many; D gene: TRBD2; J gene: TRBJ2-5; CDR3 protein: CASSLDGGSRRETQYF; CDR3 DNA: TGTGCCAGCAGCTTAGATGGCGGGAGTCGGAGAGAGACCCAGTACTTC
CDR3 length: 15; V gene: TRBV9; clone size: few; D gene: NA; J gene: TRBJ1-3; CDR3 protein: CASSGSLGAGNTIYF; CDR3 DNA: TGTGCCAGCAGCGGTAGCTTAGGGGCTGGAAACACCATATATTTT
CDR3 length: 12; V gene: TRBV12-3/TRBV12-4; clone size: NA; D gene: NA; J gene: TRBJ1-1; CDR3 protein: CASSFLYDGAFF; CDR3 DNA: TGTGCCAGCAGTTTCCTCTATGACGGGGCTTTCTTT
CDR3 length: 11; V gene: TRBV12-3/TRBV12-4; clone size: many; D gene: NA; J gene: TRBJ2-1; CDR3 protein: CASSSRYEQFF; CDR3 DNA: TGTGCCAGCAGTTCGCGTTATGAGCAGTTCTTC
CDR3 length: 15; V gene: TRBV20-1; clone size: few; D gene: TRBD2; J gene: TRBJ2-1; CDR3 protein: CSALSGRGFHNEQFF; CDR3 DNA: TGCAGTGCCCTTAGCGGGAGAGGATTCCACAATGAGCAGTTCTTC
CDR3 length: 15; V gene: TRBV4-1; clone size: NA; D gene: NA; J gene: TRBJ1-5; CDR3 protein: CASIQDSRGRQPQHF; CDR3 DNA: TGCGCCAGCATCCAAGATAGCCGGGGGCGTCAGCCCCAGCATTTT
CDR3 length: 14; V gene: TRBV27; clone size: NA; D gene: TRBD2; J gene: TRBJ2-2; CDR3 protein: CASRGGFQAGELFF; CDR3 DNA: TGTGCCAGCAGGGGGGGGTTTCAGGCCGGGGAGCTGTTTTTT
CDR3 length: 11; V gene: TRBV6-2/TRBV6-3; clone size: many; D gene: TRBD2; J gene: TRBJ2-1; CDR3 protein: CASSPGTRQFF; CDR3 DNA: TGTGCCAGCAGTCCCGGGACTAGACAGTTCTTC
CDR3 length: 15; V gene: TRBV7-9; clone size: NA; D gene: NA; J gene: TRBJ1-5; CDR3 protein: CASSLSGVGAQPQHF; CDR3 DNA: TGTGCCAGCAGCTTAAGCGGGGTGGGTGCTCAGCCCCAGCATTTT
CDR3 length: 14; V gene: TRBV6-5; clone size: many; D gene: TRBD1; J gene: TRBJ2-5; CDR3 protein: CASSWGQSQETQYF; CDR3 DNA: TGTGCCAGCAGTTGGGGACAGAGTCAAGAGACCCAGTACTTC
CDR3 length: 16; V gene: TRBV30; clone size: many; D gene: TRBD1; J gene: TRBJ1-1; CDR3 protein: CAWSLNTGTVNTEAFF; CDR3 DNA: TGTGCCTGGAGTCTTAATACCGGGACAGTAAACACTGAAGCTTTCTTT
CDR3 length: 16; V gene: TRBV7-7; clone size: few; D gene: NA; J gene: TRBJ2-3; CDR3 protein: CASSPHGAGSTDTQYF; CDR3 DNA: TGTGCCAGCAGCCCCCACGGGGCGGGAAGCACAGATACGCAGTATTTT
CDR3 length: 10; V gene: TRBV30; clone size: NA; D gene: NA; J gene: TRBJ1-1; CDR3 protein: CATEGVEAFF; CDR3 DNA: TGTGCCACCGAGGGGGTCGAAGCTTTCTTT
CDR3 length: 12; V gene: TRBV28; clone size: many; D gene: NA; J gene: TRBJ1-5; CDR3 protein: CASKRYNQPQHF; CDR3 DNA: TGTGCCAGCAAGAGATACAATCAGCCCCAGCATTTT
CDR3 length: 15; V gene: TRBV5-1; clone size: many; D gene: TRBD1; J gene: TRBJ2-3; CDR3 protein: CASSPPGQGTDTQYF; CDR3 DNA: TGCGCCAGCAGCCCTCCGGGACAGGGCACAGATACGCAGTATTTT
CDR3 length: 14; V gene: TRBV20-1; clone size: many; D gene: NA; J gene: TRBJ2-7; CDR3 protein: CSARTGSGGYEQYF; CDR3 DNA: TGCAGTGCCCGAACCGGGAGTGGGGGCTACGAGCAGTACTTC
CDR3 length: 13; V gene: TRBV27; clone size: many; D gene: NA; J gene: TRBJ2-7; CDR3 protein: CASSLRNSYEQYF; CDR3 DNA: TGTGCCAGCAGTCTCCGTAATAGCTACGAGCAGTACTTC
CDR3 length: 12; V gene: TRBV15; clone size: NA; D gene: NA; J gene: TRBJ2-5; CDR3 protein: CATGNVGGTQYF; CDR3 DNA: TGTGCCACCGGTAATGTGGGCGGGACCCAGTACTTC
CDR3 length: 15; V gene: TRBV20-1; clone size: NA; D gene: NA; J gene: TRBJ2-5; CDR3 protein: CSARDLMAYQETQYF; CDR3 DNA: TGCAGTGCTAGAGATCTCATGGCATACCAAGAGACCCAGTACTTC
CDR3 length: 13; V gene: TRBV5-1; clone size: many; D gene: TRBD2; J gene: TRBJ2-7; CDR3 protein: CASSSSGSYEQYF; CDR3 DNA: TGCGCCAGCAGCTCTAGCGGGAGTTACGAGCAGTACTTC
CDR3 length: 20; V gene: TRBV12-3/TRBV12-4; clone size: few; D gene: TRBD2; J gene: TRBJ2-1; CDR3 protein: CASSLIGGTSDRSRYNEQFF; CDR3 DNA: TGTGCCAGCAGTTTGATTGGCGGGACTAGCGACCGATCCCGCTACAATGAGCAGTTCTTC
CDR3 length: 21; V gene: TRBV4-2; clone size: many; D gene: TRBD2; J gene: TRBJ2-7; CDR3 protein: CASSPHRRDLAAIHSSYEQYF; CDR3 DNA: TGTGCCAGCAGCCCTCACAGAAGGGACCTAGCGGCCATCCACAGCTCCTACGAGCAGTACTTC
CDR3 length: 16; V gene: TRBV27; clone size: NA; D gene: NA; J gene: TRBJ2-4; CDR3 protein: CASSFIIPLAKNIQYF; CDR3 DNA: TGTGCCAGCAGTTTCATCATTCCCTTAGCCAAAAACATTCAGTACTTC
CDR3 length: 13; V gene: TRBV20-1; clone size: NA; D gene: NA; J gene: TRBJ2-6; CDR3 protein: CSANRAGANVLTF; CDR3 DNA: TGCAGTGCTAATAGGGCTGGGGCCAACGTCCTGACTTTC
CDR3 length: 13; V gene: TRBV29-1; clone size: NA; D gene: TRBD1; J gene: TRBJ1-2; CDR3 protein: CSARDRGPYGYTF; CDR3 DNA: TGCAGCGCTCGGGACAGGGGGCCCTATGGCTACACCTTC
CDR3 length: 16; V gene: TRBV7-8; clone size: NA; D gene: TRBD2; J gene: TRBJ2-1; CDR3 protein: CASSQLGRSSYNEQFF; CDR3 DNA: TGTGCCAGCAGCCAACTCGGGAGGAGCTCCTACAATGAGCAGTTCTTC
CDR3 length: 13; V gene: TRBV6-5; clone size: many; D gene: NA; J gene: TRBJ1-1; CDR3 protein: CASSSGPPTEAFF; CDR3 DNA: TGTGCCAGCAGTTCCGGGCCACCGACTGAAGCTTTCTTT
CDR3 length: 15; V gene: TRBV18; clone size: few; D gene: NA; J gene: TRBJ1-5; CDR3 protein: CASSPRRDPNQPQHF; CDR3 DNA: TGTGCCAGCTCACCGCGCAGGGACCCAAATCAGCCCCAGCATTTT
CDR3 length: 15; V gene: TRBV28; clone size: NA; D gene: NA; J gene: TRBJ2-7; CDR3 protein: CASRVRDALLHEQYF; CDR3 DNA: TGTGCCAGCAGAGTCCGGGACGCCCTTCTCCACGAGCAGTACTTC
CDR3 length: 12; V gene: TRBV5-1; clone size: few; D gene: TRBD1; J gene: TRBJ1-1; CDR3 protein: CASSSDRGEAFF; CDR3 DNA: TGCGCCAGCAGCTCAGACAGGGGTGAAGCTTTCTTT
CDR3 length: 16; V gene: TRBV6-5; clone size: many; D gene: NA; J gene: TRBJ2-7; CDR3 protein: CASSNLFRAQNYEQYF; CDR3 DNA: TGTGCCAGCAGTAACCTGTTTAGGGCCCAGAACTACGAGCAGTACTTC
CDR3 length: 13; V gene: TRBV28; clone size: few; D gene: NA; J gene: TRBJ2-7; CDR3 protein: CASGTGYSYEQYF; CDR3 DNA: TGTGCCAGCGGCACAGGCTACTCCTACGAGCAGTACTTC